A single TCR beta chain is shown here with its context. Its antigen is not known. This entry is derived from a study of identical twins. From the 5' RACE reads, TCRdb called clonotypes with MiXCR, one entry per CDR3 protein. The data show roughly 710,000 distinct CDR3 sequences, over 5% seen once. Study results and caveats: Insertions were reduced in abundant cord blood beta clonotypes but not in memory repertoires. Modelling approaches yielded underestimates of out-of-frame TCR alpha sharing between monozygotic twins. Zero-insertion findings could be partly confounded by invariant cells (MAIT and iNKT cells).

The donor group consisted entirely of healthy Caucasians. The length of the CDR3 is 18 residues. Trimming shortened V by 1 base and J by 4 bases, and 20 bases separated the two germline ends. This receptor was obtained from a man between 18 and 35 years old in good health. V and J are TRBV12-3 or TRBV12-4 and TRBJ1-3; D gene uncertain. Sequenced: naive T cells sorted from blood. CDR3 region: CASSLGPKSRPAGNTIYF. For the CDR3, the DNA is TGTGCCAGCAGTTTAGGCCCAAAAAGTCGCCCGGCAGGAAACACCATATATTTT.